This T cell receptor beta chain was sequenced for a study of shared clonotypes between healthy human individuals (dated by TCRdb to 2018 to 2021). About the investigation overall: The cohort comprised a couple of women and a few men aged 18 to 49 years. To increase sequencing depth and limit assay-specific biases, TCR repertoire library preparation and sequencing were carried out by different laboratories using diverse techniques. Per donor, three plates each were used for CD4 naive and CD4 memory, two for CD8 naive, and one for CD8 memory. Between about 0.9 and 9 billion PBMCs per donor were obtained by leukapheresis. To estimate repertoire size and how much clonotypes are shared between individuals, the study performed deep sequencing of blood TCR repertoires from roughly five healthy adults.

The CDR3 covers 14 residues, taking in both the cysteine and the phenylalanine. Of the read, only the CDR3 DNA is kept; its 42 bases are in frame from base 1. V is shortened by 4 bases, J by 0 bases, and the region joining them spans 8 bases. The germline V gene supplies CDR1 SGHDT and CDR2 YYEEEE. On this clone itself: The target of this receptor is not known. Nothing much larger sits one base from this clone, and base qualities are not available.

Healthy HIV-negative adults with no recently reported acute infections or vaccinations were included as donors. All donors were Caucasian adults living in Nashville, Tennessee, USA. CD4+ T cells were enriched by magnetic negative selection; naive cells were then positively selected on CD45RA, and the negative fraction formed the memory subset. Blood was collected by leukapheresis, and PBMCs were isolated by Ficoll-Histopaque density gradient centrifugation and then cryopreserved in liquid nitrogen vapor phase. Purity and quantity of every magnetically sorted T cell population were checked by analytical flow cytometry. Genomic DNA was isolated from every sorted fraction and measured by UV absorbance on a Nanodrop 2000c. TCR CDR3 regions were amplified from genomic DNA by multiplex PCR using the deep immunoSEQ assay. Extracted genomic DNA from each cell subset was spread evenly across all wells of several immunoSEQ 96-well plates, with each plate serving as a replicate. For sorted subsets, around 0.2 ug genomic DNA, equal to about 30,000 T cell genomes, was loaded into each replicate PCR. Purified libraries were quantified with a Qubit 3.0 fluorometer, sized on a Bioanalyzer 2100, and re-quantified with the KAPA Library Quantification kit. Every immunoSEQ 96-well plate was sequenced on a dedicated single-read 150-cycle Illumina NextSeq 550 flow cell. Under the source paper's analysis protocol: The immunoSEQ output contained only junctional sequences without quality scores, so filtering could not match that applied to full-length reads. Sequences were annotated with PyIR, a Python wrapper for IgBLAST v1.9, and V/J genes and CDR3 were assigned using IMGT germline references. Reads were filtered out if the reads had weak V/J assignments (E-value above 1e-6), no CDR3, stop codons, out-of-frame junctions, or ambiguous translated residues. A V3J clonotype was defined by an identical inferred V gene, J gene, and CDR3 amino acid sequence. Percentage overlap between repertoires was calculated by dividing the number of shared unique clonotypes by the size of the smaller repertoire. Repertoire richness was assessed with RTK rarefaction, the Chao1 estimator, and Recon v2.1 estimates of unobserved clonotypes. For all TCRbeta clonotypes obtained by the gDNA method from several donors, generation probabilities were computed with OLGA. Not all clones reach the TCRdb copy of this immuneACCESS table, which keeps in-frame sequences only. Checked studies attribute under half of the gap to unresolved V genes and leave the rest unexplained. V, J and clone size are taken as reported in that table, and D and trimming were inferred from the DNA itself. The sample has around 1,100,000 clones on record, 70% to 85% of them singletons. Approximately 0.9% of the sample is held by the ten biggest clonotypes.

General study outcomes and caveats: The small number of donors limited the genetic and exposure-history diversity represented. Sampling was restricted to blood, and TCR repertoires in tissue are likely to differ from TCR repertoires in blood. Even with the large sequencing depth, rarefaction of the sorted-subset datasets indicated that sequencing was incomplete. When several donors were compared, the shared fraction of clonotypes was about 5% for naive CD4, 3.5% for naive CD8, roughly 2.5% for memory CD4, and 0.4% for memory CD8. Naive subsets generally had larger estimated clonotype richness than memory subsets did. Pairwise subsampling led to the expectation that sequencing depth would affect the degree of clonotype sharing among donors. Higher generation probabilities were observed for clonotypes shared by all four sorted-subset donors than for non-shared clonotypes.

The source is a man aged 18 to 29 in good health. Some clones in this sample may be carry-over from other donors' samples. The rearranged chain carries TRBV5-6 and TRBJ2-4; no D gene can be assigned with confidence. The sequenced sample was memory CD4+ T cells from PBMCs. The sample's cell subset or site label is to be understood as: CD45RA-negative fraction. The CDR3 here reads CASSMVIAKNIQYF. The base sequence is TGTGCCAGCAGCATGGTAATAGCCAAAAACATTCAGTACTTC.